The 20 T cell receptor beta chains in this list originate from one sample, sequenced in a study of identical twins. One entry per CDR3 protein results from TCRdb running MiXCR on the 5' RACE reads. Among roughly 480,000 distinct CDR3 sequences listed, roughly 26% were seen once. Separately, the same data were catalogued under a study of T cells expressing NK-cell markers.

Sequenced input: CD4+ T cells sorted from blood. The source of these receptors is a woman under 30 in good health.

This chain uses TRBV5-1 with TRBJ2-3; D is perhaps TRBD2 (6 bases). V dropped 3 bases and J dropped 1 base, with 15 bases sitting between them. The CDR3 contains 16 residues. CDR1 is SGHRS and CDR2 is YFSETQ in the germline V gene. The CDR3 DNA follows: TGCGCCAGCAGCTCGACGGGGACTGCACGCACAGATACGCAGTATTTT. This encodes CASSSTGTARTDTQYF.

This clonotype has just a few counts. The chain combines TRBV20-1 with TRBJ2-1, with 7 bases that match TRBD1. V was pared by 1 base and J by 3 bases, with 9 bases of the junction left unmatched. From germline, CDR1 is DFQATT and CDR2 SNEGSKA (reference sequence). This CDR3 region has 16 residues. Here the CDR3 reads CSARGRNRGLYNEQFF. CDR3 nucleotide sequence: TGCAGTGCTAGAGGTCGGAACAGGGGCCTCTACAATGAGCAGTTCTTC.

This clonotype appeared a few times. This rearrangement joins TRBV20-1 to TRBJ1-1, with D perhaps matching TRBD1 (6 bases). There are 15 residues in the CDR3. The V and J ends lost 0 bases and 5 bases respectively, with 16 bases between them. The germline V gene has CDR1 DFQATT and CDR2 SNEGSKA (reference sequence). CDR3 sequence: CSARDWGRGKTEAFF. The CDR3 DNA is TGCAGTGCTAGAGATTGGGGCAGGGGAAAGACTGAAGCTTTCTTT.

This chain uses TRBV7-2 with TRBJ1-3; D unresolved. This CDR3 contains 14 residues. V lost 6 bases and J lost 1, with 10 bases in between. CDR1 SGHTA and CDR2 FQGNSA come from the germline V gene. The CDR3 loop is CASRPQLSGNTIYF. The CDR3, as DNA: TGTGCCAGCAGGCCACAGTTATCTGGAAACACCATATATTTT. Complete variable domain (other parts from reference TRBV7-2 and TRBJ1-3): GAGVSQSPSNKVTEKGKDVELRCDPISGHTALYWYRQSLGQGLEFLIYFQGNSAPDKSGLPSDRFSAERTGGSVSTLTIQRTQQEDSAVYLCASRPQLSGNTIYFGEGSWLTVV.

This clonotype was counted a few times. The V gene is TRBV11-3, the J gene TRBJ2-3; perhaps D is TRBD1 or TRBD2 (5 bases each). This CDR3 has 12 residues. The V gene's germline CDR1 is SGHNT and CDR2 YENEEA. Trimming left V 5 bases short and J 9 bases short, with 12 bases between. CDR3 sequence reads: CASSRGSGTQYF. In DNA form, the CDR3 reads TGTGCCAGCAGCAGGGGCTCGGGGACGCAGTATTTT.

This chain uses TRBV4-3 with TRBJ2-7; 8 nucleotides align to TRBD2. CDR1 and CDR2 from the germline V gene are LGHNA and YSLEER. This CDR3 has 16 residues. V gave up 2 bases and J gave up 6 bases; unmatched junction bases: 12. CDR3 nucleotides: TGCGCCAGCAGCCAATGGGGAAGCGGGAGATCAGTCGAGCAGTACTTC. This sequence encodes CASSQWGSGRSVEQYF.

The CDR3 is CSLGTRWSTDTQYF. The CDR3 bases are TGCAGTTTAGGGACTAGATGGAGCACAGATACGCAGTATTTT. The chain links TRBV20-1 to TRBJ2-3; TRBD2 agrees at 8 bases. The germline gives CDR1 DFQATT, CDR2 SNEGSKA (reference sequence). The CDR3 runs to 14 residues. The V segment lost 8 bases and the J segment 0 bases; nucleotides outside the gene matches: 7.

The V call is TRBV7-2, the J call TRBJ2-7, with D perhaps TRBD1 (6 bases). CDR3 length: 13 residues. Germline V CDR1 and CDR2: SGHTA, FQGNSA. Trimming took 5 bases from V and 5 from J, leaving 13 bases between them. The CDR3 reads CASSARTVHEQYF. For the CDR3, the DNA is TGTGCCAGCAGCGCACGGACAGTCCACGAGCAGTACTTC. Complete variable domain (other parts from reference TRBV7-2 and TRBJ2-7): GAGVSQSPSNKVTEKGKDVELRCDPISGHTALYWYRQSLGQGLEFLIYFQGNSAPDKSGLPSDRFSAERTGGSVSTLTIQRTQQEDSAVYLCASSARTVHEQYFGPGTRLTVT.

DNA for the CDR3: TGTGCCACCAGCAGAGATCTTAGGGGGGCGCATGGCTACACCTTC. The encoded protein is CATSRDLRGAHGYTF. The J gene is TRBJ1-2, the V gene TRBV15; TRBD1 might be the D (6 bases). The germline V gene has CDR1 LNHNV and CDR2 YYDKDF (reference sequence). Between the trimmed V and J ends, which lost 0 bases and 6 bases, there was a span of 14 bases. The CDR3 covers 15 residues.

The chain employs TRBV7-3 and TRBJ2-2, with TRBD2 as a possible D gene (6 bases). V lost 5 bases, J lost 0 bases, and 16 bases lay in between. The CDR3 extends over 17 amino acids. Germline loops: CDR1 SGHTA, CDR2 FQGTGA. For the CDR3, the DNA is TGTGCCAGCAGCCCCCGGTTGGGGAGGCCGAACACCGGGGAGCTGTTTTTT. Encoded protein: CASSPRLGRPNTGELFF.

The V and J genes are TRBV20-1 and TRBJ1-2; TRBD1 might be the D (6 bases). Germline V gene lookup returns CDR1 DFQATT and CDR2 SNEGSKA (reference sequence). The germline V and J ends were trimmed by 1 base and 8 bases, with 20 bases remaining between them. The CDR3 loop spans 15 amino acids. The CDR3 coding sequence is TGCAGTGCTAGAGTAGGGGGTCGCCATCGAGAGGGCTACACCTTC. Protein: CSARVGGRHREGYTF.

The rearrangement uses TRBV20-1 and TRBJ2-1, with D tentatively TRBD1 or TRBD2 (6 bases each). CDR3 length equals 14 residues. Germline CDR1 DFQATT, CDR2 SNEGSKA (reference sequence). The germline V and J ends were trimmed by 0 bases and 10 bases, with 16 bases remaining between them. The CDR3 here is CSARDLARGGEQFF. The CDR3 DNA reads TGCAGTGCTAGAGATCTGGCCAGGGGAGGCGAGCAGTTCTTC.

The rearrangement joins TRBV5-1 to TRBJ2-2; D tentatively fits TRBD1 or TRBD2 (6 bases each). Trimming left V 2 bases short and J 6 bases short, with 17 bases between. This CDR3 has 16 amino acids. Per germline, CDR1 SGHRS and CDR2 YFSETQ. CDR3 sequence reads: CASSFTGAGHAGELFF. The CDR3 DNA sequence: TGCGCCAGCAGCTTTACCGGGGCGGGACACGCCGGGGAGCTGTTTTTT.

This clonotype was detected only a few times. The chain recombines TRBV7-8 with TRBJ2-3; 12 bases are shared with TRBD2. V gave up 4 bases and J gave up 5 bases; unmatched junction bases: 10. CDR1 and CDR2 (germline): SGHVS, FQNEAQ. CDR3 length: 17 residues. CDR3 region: CASSSLAGGGGKDTQYF. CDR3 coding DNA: TGTGCCAGCAGCTCACTAGCGGGGGGTGGGGGGAAAGATACGCAGTATTTT.

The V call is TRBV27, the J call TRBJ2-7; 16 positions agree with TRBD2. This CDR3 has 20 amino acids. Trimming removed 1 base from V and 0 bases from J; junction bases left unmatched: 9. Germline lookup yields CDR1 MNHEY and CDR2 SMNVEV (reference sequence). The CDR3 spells CASSLLGTSGRAWSSYEQYF. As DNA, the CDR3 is TGTGCCAGCAGTTTATTGGGGACTAGCGGGAGGGCCTGGAGCTCCTACGAGCAGTACTTC.

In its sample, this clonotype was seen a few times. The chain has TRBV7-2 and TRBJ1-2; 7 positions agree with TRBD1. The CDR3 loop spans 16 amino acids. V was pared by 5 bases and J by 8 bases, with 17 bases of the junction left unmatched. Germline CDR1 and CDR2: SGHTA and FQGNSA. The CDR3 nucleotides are TGTGCCAGCAGCCAAGGCCCCCCAGGGGGAGTAGGAGGCTACACCTTC. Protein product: CASSQGPPGGVGGYTF.

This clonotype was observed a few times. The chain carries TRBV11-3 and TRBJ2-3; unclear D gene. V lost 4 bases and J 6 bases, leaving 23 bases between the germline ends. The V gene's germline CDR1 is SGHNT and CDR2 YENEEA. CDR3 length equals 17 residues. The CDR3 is CASSSWTGSITADTQYF. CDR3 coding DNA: TGTGCCAGCAGCTCGTGGACCGGCTCGATAACCGCGGATACGCAGTATTTT.

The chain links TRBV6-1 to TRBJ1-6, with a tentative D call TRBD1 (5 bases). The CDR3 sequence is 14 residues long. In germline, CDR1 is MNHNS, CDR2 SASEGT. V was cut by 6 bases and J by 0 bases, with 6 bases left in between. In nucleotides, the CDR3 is TGTGCCAGCAGCGACAGCTCCTATAATTCACCCCTCCACTTT. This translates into CASSDSSYNSPLHF.

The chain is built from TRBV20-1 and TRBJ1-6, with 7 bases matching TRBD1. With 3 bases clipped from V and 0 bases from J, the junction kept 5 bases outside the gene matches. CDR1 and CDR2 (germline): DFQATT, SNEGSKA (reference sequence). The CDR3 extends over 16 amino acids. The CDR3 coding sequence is TGCAGTGCTAGGACAGGGACGAGCTCCTATAATTCACCCCTCCACTTT. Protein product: CSARTGTSSYNSPLHF.

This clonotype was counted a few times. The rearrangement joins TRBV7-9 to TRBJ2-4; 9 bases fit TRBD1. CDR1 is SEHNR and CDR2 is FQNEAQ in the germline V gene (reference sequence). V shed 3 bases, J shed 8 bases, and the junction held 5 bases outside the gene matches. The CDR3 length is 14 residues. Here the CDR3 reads CASSFTGGADIQYF. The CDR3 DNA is TGTGCCAGCAGCTTTACAGGGGGCGCGGACATTCAGTACTTC. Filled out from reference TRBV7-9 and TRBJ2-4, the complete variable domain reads DTGVSQNPRHKITKRGQNVTFRCDPISEHNRLYWYRQTLGQGPEFLTYFQNEAQLEKSRLLSDRFSAERPKGSFSTLEIQRTEQGDSAMYLCASSFTGGADIQYFGAGTRLSVL.